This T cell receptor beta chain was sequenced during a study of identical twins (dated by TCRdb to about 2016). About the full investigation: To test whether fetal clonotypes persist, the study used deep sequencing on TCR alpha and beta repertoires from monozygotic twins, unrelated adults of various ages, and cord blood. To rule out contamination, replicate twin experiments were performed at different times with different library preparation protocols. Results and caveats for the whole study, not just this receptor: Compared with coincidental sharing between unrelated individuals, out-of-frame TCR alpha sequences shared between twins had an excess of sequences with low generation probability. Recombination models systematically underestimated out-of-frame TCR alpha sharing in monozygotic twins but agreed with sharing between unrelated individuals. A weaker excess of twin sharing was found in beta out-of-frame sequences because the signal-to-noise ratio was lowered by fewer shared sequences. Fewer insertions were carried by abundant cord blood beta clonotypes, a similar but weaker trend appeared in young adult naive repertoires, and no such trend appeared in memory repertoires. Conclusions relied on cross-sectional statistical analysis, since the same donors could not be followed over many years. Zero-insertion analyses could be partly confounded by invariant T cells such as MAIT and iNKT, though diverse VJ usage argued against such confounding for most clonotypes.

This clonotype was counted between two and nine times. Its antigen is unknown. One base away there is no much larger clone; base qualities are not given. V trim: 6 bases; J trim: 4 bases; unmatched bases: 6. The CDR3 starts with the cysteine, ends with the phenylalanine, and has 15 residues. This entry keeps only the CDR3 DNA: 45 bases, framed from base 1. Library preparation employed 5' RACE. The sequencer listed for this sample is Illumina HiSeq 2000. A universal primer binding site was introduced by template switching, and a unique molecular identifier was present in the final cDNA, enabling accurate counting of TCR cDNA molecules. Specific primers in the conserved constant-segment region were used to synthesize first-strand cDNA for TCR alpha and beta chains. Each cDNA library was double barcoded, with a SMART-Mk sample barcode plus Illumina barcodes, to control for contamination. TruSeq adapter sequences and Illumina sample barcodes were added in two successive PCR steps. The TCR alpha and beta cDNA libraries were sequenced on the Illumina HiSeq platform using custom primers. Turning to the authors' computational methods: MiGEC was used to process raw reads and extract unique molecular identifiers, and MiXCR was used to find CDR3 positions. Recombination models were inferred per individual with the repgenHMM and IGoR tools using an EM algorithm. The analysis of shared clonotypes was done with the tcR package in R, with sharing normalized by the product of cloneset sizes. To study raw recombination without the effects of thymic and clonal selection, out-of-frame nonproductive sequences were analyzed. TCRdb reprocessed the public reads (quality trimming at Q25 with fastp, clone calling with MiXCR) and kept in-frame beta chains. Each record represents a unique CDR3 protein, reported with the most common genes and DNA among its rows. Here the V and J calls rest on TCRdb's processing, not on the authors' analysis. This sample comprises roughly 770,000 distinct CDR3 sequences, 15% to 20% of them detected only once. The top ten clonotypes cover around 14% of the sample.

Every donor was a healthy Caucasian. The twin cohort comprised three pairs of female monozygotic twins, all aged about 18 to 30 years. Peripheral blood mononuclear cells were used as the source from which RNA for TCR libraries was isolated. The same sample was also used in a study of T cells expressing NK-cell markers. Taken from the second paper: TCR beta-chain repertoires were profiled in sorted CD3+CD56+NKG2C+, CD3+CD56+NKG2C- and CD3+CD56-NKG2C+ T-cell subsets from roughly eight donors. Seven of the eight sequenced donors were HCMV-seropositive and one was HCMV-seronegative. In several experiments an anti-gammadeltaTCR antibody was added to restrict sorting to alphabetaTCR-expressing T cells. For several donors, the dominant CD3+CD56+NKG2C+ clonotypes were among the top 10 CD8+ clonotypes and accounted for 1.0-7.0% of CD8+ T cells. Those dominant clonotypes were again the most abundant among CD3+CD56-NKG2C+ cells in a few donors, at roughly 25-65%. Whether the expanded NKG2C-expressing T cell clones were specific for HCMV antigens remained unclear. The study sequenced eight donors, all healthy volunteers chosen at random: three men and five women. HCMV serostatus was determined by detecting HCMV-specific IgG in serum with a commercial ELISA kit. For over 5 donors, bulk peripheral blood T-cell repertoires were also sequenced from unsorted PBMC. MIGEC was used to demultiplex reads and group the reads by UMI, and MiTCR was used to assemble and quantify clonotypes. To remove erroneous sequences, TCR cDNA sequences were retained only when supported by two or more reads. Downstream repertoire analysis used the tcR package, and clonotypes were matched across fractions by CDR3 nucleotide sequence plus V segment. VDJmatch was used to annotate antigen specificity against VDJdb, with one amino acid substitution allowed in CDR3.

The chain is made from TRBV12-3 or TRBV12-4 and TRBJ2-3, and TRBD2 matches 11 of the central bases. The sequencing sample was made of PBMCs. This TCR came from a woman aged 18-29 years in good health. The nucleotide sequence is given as TGTGCCAGCAGGGTAGCGGGAGGGCCCCCAGATACGCAGTATTTT. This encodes CASRVAGGPPDTQYF.